This is a list of T cell receptor beta chains from one sample in a study of T cells in Graves' hyperthyroidism and ophthalmopathy. TCRdb fed the multiplex PCR reads into MiXCR, producing one record per CDR3 protein. The table records 250,000 to 350,000 distinct CDR3 sequences, over 15% of them present only once. The sample comprised blood. The receptors here all came from a woman aged 55-75 years with Graves' ophthalmopathy. Each CDR3 is given with its conserved first and last residue. A D gene is named only where the DNA matches it firmly. Not every row has a clone size; where given, it reads once, few, many or a size class.

d_call	v_call	clone_size	j_call	cdr3_nt	cdr3_aa
NA	TRBV6-9	NA	TRBJ1-5	TGTGCCAGCAGTTACGGGACACCCGAGCGCCAGCCCCAGCATTTT	CASSYGTPERQPQHF
TRBD2	TRBV15	few	TRBJ2-1	TGTGCCACCAGCAGAGATGGGTTCACTAGCGGGGCCAACTCCTACAATGAGCAGTTCTTC	CATSRDGFTSGANSYNEQFF
NA	TRBV20-1	NA	TRBJ1-1	TGCAGTGCGGCCAGGCCAAACACTGAAGCTTTCTTT	CSAARPNTEAFF
NA	TRBV12-3/TRBV12-4	many	TRBJ2-7	TGTGCCAGCAGTATGGGTCTCTACGAGCAGTACTTC	CASSMGLYEQYF
NA	TRBV5-1	many	TRBJ1-1	TGCGCCAGCAGCTGGTCATGGGCCGAGAACACTGAAGCTTTCTTT	CASSWSWAENTEAFF
NA	TRBV9	many	TRBJ1-3	TGTGCCAGCAGCGTAGAAGGGAACTCTGGAAACACCATATATTTT	CASSVEGNSGNTIYF
NA	TRBV24-1	many	TRBJ2-2	TGTGCCACCAGTGATGCTCGCCGGGGCCGCACCGGGGAGCTGTTTTTT	CATSDARRGRTGELFF
TRBD2	TRBV27	many	TRBJ2-3	TGTGCCAGCAGTCCCCGGGAGGCCCGCACAGATACGCAGTATTTT	CASSPREARTDTQYF
NA	TRBV7-2	few	TRBJ2-4	TGTGCCAGCAGCCTCACCCTAGCCAAAAACATTCAGTACTTC	CASSLTLAKNIQYF
NA	TRBV28	many	TRBJ1-1	TGTGCCAGCAGTTTGCCCCAGGAGGGCACTGAAGCTTTCTTT	CASSLPQEGTEAFF
TRBD1	TRBV15	NA	TRBJ1-6	TGTGCCACCAGCCAGGACAGGGATAATTCACCCCTCCACTTT	CATSQDRDNSPLHF
NA	TRBV6-1	many	TRBJ1-1	TGTGCCAGCAGTTCCGAGGGGGGCACTGAAGCTTTCTTT	CASSSEGGTEAFF
TRBD1	TRBV6-1	few	TRBJ1-2	TGTGCCAGCAGTACGCGGGAGGGACAGGGCTATGGCTACACCTTC	CASSTREGQGYGYTF
TRBD1	TRBV14	few	TRBJ2-7	TGTGCCAGCAGCCGCAGGACAGGGGACGTCGAGCAGTACTTC	CASSRRTGDVEQYF
NA	TRBV4-2	few	TRBJ2-7	TGTGCCAGCAGCCAAGAAGGCAGTGCCTCCTACGAGCAGTACTTC	CASSQEGSASYEQYF
NA	TRBV5-8	NA	TRBJ1-2	TGTGCCAGCAGCTCGGGAGGGAGGGGCGACTATGGCTACACCTTC	CASSSGGRGDYGYTF
NA	TRBV4-3	NA	TRBJ2-2	TGCGCCAGCAGCCAAACCGTCCAGGGGTCCCTAGACACCGGGGAGCTGTTTTTT	CASSQTVQGSLDTGELFF
NA	TRBV20-1	many	TRBJ1-2	TGCAGTGCTAGAGCCCCGACAGAGCGTAAAAGTTATGGCTACACCTTC	CSARAPTERKSYGYTF
TRBD1	TRBV14	NA	TRBJ2-7	TGTGCCAGCAGCCAAGATCGAGGGACAGGGTACCACGAGCAGTACTTC	CASSQDRGTGYHEQYF
NA	TRBV2	many	TRBJ1-1	TGTGCCAGCAGTGCAGGGAACACTGAAGCTTTCTTT	CASSAGNTEAFF
NA	TRBV3-1	NA	TRBJ2-5	TGTGCCAGCAGCCAAGATCAGGGCTGGGGAGAGACCCAGTACTTC	CASSQDQGWGETQYF
NA	TRBV20-1	many	TRBJ1-5	TGCAGTGCTTCTAGAGGGCAGGGATGGAACAATCAGCCCCAGCATTTT	CSASRGQGWNNQPQHF
NA	TRBV25-1	NA	TRBJ1-2	TGTGCCAGCAGTGTATCGTCGGCTGCTAACTATGGCTACACCTTC	CASSVSSAANYGYTF
NA	TRBV29-1	many	TRBJ2-7	TGCAGCGTCGAACTGATGGGCGAGCAGTACTTC	CSVELMGEQYF
NA	TRBV15	many	TRBJ1-4	TGTGCCACCAGCATGTTCAGAATGGGCGAGGAAAAACTGTTTTTT	CATSMFRMGEEKLFF
NA	TRBV9	NA	TRBJ2-5	TGTGCCAGCAGCGCCCGTCAGACGGGATGGGTAGAGACCCAGTACTTC	CASSARQTGWVETQYF
TRBD2	TRBV13	few	TRBJ2-1	TGTGCCAGCAGCCGATCGACTAGCGGGAGGTCCCCTTACTACAATGAGCAGTTCTTC	CASSRSTSGRSPYYNEQFF
NA	TRBV6-2/TRBV6-3	NA	TRBJ2-1	TGTGCCAGCAGTTTTGGCAACAATGAGCAGTTCTTC	CASSFGNNEQFF
NA	TRBV5-1	many	TRBJ1-1	TGCGCCAGCAGCTTGGTAGGGTCTGGCACTGAAGCTTTCTTT	CASSLVGSGTEAFF
NA	TRBV7-6	few	TRBJ1-4	TGTGCCAGCAGCCTTAGAGGGATGGGGAATGAAAAACTGTTTTTT	CASSLRGMGNEKLFF
NA	TRBV20-1	many	TRBJ2-1	TGCAGTGCTCAAGAGGGGAGCTCCTACAATGAGCAGTTCTTC	CSAQEGSSYNEQFF
TRBD1	TRBV5-8	few	TRBJ1-4	TGTGCCACCCAGGACAGGAGACTAACTAATGAAAAACTGTTTTTT	CATQDRRLTNEKLFF
NA	TRBV7-2	many	TRBJ2-5	TGTGCCAGCAGCTCATTCTCGACCAGTCAAGAGACCCAGTACTTC	CASSSFSTSQETQYF
TRBD1	TRBV9	few	TRBJ1-2	TGTGCCAGCAGCCGGGACAGCTTTGGCTATGGCTACACCTTC	CASSRDSFGYGYTF
NA	TRBV20-1	NA	TRBJ1-2	TGCAGTGCTACCCGACCGACCACCTATGGCTACACCTTC	CSATRPTTYGYTF
TRBD2	TRBV7-2	many	TRBJ2-7	TGTGCCAGCAGCTTAGATAGCGGGGGCTACGAGCAGTACTTC	CASSLDSGGYEQYF
NA	TRBV7-9	NA	TRBJ2-7	TGTGCCAGCAGCTTAGTGGGGGCGGGAAAAAACGAGCAGTACTTC	CASSLVGAGKNEQYF
NA	TRBV7-2	NA	TRBJ2-7	TGTGCCAGCAGTGTTAAACTTTTCCAGGGTCACGAGCAGTACTTC	CASSVKLFQGHEQYF
NA	TRBV12-3/TRBV12-4	many	TRBJ2-1	TGTGCCAGCAGTTTAGAGGGGTGGGATGAGCAGTTCTTC	CASSLEGWDEQFF
NA	TRBV12-3/TRBV12-4	many	TRBJ1-1	TGTGCCAGCAGTTTTTACAACAGTTACACTGAAGCTTTCTTT	CASSFYNSYTEAFF
NA	TRBV2	many	TRBJ1-4	TGTGCCAGCAGTGAAGCGCTATGGGAAAAACTGTTTTTT	CASSEALWEKLFF
NA	TRBV5-5	many	TRBJ2-2	TGTGCCAGCAGCTTGGGTACAGCGAACACCGGGGAGCTGTTTTTT	CASSLGTANTGELFF
NA	TRBV24-1	many	TRBJ1-1	TGTGCCACCAGTGATCCGCGGGGGAATATGGCTGAAGCTTTCTTT	CATSDPRGNMAEAFF
NA	TRBV18	many	TRBJ1-2	TGTGCCAGCTCGGAAGCAGGGGAAGGATATGGCTACACCTTC	CASSEAGEGYGYTF
TRBD1	TRBV5-1	few	TRBJ1-1	TGCGCCAGCAGCTTACAACAGGGGACGGTAGCTGAAGCTTTCTTT	CASSLQQGTVAEAFF
NA	TRBV3-1	many	TRBJ1-1	TGTGCCAGCAGCCCGACCCGGACAGCGAACACTGAAGCTTTCTTT	CASSPTRTANTEAFF
NA	TRBV7-9	many	TRBJ2-1	TGTGCCAGCAGCTTAGGCAGAACCTACAATGAGCAGTTCTTC	CASSLGRTYNEQFF
NA	TRBV13	many	TRBJ1-5	TGTGCCAGCAGCTTAGGGCTCGAGCCCCAGCATTTT	CASSLGLEPQHF
NA	TRBV19	NA	TRBJ2-7	TGTGCCCCCCCGGGTAGCTTACCCTACGAGCAGTACTTC	CAPPGSLPYEQYF